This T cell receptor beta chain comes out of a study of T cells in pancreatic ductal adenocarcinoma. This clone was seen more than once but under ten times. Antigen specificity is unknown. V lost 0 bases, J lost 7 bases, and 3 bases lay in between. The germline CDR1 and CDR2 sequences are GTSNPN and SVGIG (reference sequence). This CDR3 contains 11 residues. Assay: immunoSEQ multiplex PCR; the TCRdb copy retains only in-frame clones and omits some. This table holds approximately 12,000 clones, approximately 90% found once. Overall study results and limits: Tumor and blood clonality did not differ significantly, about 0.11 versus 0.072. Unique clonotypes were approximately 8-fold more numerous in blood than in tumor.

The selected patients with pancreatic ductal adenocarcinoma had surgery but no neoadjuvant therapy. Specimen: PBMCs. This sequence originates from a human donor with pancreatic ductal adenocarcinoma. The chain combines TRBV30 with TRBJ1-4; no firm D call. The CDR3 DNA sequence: TGTGCCTGGAGTGTATTTGAAAAACTGTTTTTT. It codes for CAWSVFEKLFF.